This TCR beta chain was sequenced during a study of blood T cell repertoires in COVID-19. Background on the study: There were acute and convalescent COVID-19 samples, and they came from the United States, Italy and Spain.

The germline V and J ends were trimmed by 5 bases and 13 bases, with 18 bases remaining between them. Germline CDR1 reads MGHRA; CDR2 reads YSYEKL. The CDR3 covers 12 residues. Original analysis: Quantification of nucleated cells was approximated via reference gene primer amplification. Profiled with immunoSEQ multiplex PCR; TCRdb holds only in-frame clones, not every one. The V and J calls and clone size were taken over from that table, and D and trimming were inferred from the DNA. The sample has about 39,000 clones, about 82% seen once. This clone was found once. This chain joins TRBV4-1 and TRBJ2-7; D possibly corresponds to TRBD2 (6 bases). Sequencing used peripheral blood. The receptor was derived from a man between 60 and 70 years old in a cohort sampled during active COVID-19. The CDR3 loop is CASSSLGGVPYF. In DNA form, the CDR3 reads TGCGCCAGCAGCTCCCTCGGCGGGGTTCCTTACTTC.